These 11 T cell receptor beta chains were sequenced from one sample in a study of blood T cell repertoires in COVID-19. TCRdb's table, derived via immunoSEQ multiplex PCR, lists solely in-frame clones and lacks some. Found here are roughly 100,000 clones, around 81% of them singletons; the top ten hold around 5%. The sequenced sample was peripheral blood. The receptors were sampled from a man of 80 years or more with COVID-19, enrolled during active disease.

The V and J genes are TRBV2 and TRBJ2-3; 7 bases agree with TRBD2. The CDR3 totals 15 residues. Per germline, CDR1 SNHLY and CDR2 FYNNEI. Trimming cost V 6 bases and J 5 bases; bases outside gene matches: 11. The CDR3 reads CASSGLGTRGDTQYF. The CDR3, as DNA: TGTGCCAGCAGCGGACTAGGGACCCGGGGAGATACGCAGTATTTT.

V usage is TRBV15 and J usage is TRBJ2-7; D remains unclear. The CDR3 extends over 14 amino acids. CDR1 and CDR2 (germline): LNHNV, YYDKDF (reference sequence). Trimming took off 0 bases at V and 5 bases at J, with 11 bases between the two ends. CDR3 coding DNA: TGTGCCACCAGCAGAGATTTGTTTGGGCACGAGCAGTACTTC. Translated, it gives CATSRDLFGHEQYF.

The V and J genes are TRBV7-8 and TRBJ2-2; perhaps TRBD1 as D (6 bases). V lost 1 base and J lost 3, with 12 bases in between. The length of the CDR3 is 16 residues. Germline CDR1 is SGHVS and CDR2 is FQNEAQ. The CDR3 region is CASSLVGARYTGELFF. CDR3 in DNA: TGTGCCAGCAGCTTAGTGGGGGCTAGATACACCGGGGAGCTGTTTTTT.

The table lists this clone with a few counts. The J gene is TRBJ1-4, the V gene TRBV24-1, with 7 bases aligning to TRBD1. Germline lookup yields CDR1 KGHDR and CDR2 SFDVKD. CDR3 length equals 13 residues. Trimming took 12 bases from V and 4 from J; bases not matched to a gene: 7. This chain's CDR3 is CAVRDSDNEKLFF. As DNA, the CDR3 is TGTGCCGTGAGGGACAGCGATAATGAAAAACTGTTTTTT.

The chain employs TRBV18 and TRBJ1-2; TRBD1 matches at 12 bases. Germline V gene sequence: CDR1 KGHSH, CDR2 LQKENI. With 0 bases clipped from V and 6 bases from J, the junction kept 2 bases outside the gene matches. The CDR3 totals 15 residues. The CDR3 DNA sequence: TGTGCCAGCTCACCACCCGGGACAGGGGGCGATGGCTACACCTTC. It codes for CASSPPGTGGDGYTF.

The rearrangement links TRBV30 to TRBJ1-6; possible D gene TRBD1, 5 bases. The V gene's germline CDR1 is GTSNPN and CDR2 SVGIG (reference sequence). V lost 1 base and J lost 8, with 12 bases in between. The CDR3 spans 14 residues. The chain's CDR3 is CAWSAGRADSPLHF. As DNA, the CDR3 is TGTGCCTGGAGTGCGGGCAGGGCCGATTCACCCCTCCACTTT.

This CDR3 reads CASSSKGGLHLNEQYF. CDR3 in DNA: TGTGCCAGCAGCTCTAAAGGGGGACTACATCTTAACGAGCAGTACTTC. The V call is TRBV7-2, the J call TRBJ2-7; tentatively, D is TRBD2 (7 bases). Trimming left V 4 bases short and J 5 bases short, with 21 bases between. The germline gives CDR1 SGHTA, CDR2 FQGNSA. CDR3 size: 16 residues.

This CDR3 reads CASSLGRIGKLFF. In DNA form, the CDR3 reads TGTGCCAGCAGCTTGGGCAGGATCGGAAAACTGTTTTTT. This chain joins TRBV5-6 and TRBJ1-4; D is undetermined. Germline V gene sequence: CDR1 SGHDT, CDR2 YYEEEE. There are 13 residues in the CDR3. Trimming stripped 0 bases from V and 10 bases from J, with 10 bases between.

Concerning this clone: Other nucleotide sequences from this sample produce the same CDR3. CDR3 sequence (DNA): TGTGCCAGCAGCAAACAGGGGGCCAACTATGGCTACACCTTC. Its translation is CASSKQGANYGYTF. The chain combines TRBV28 with TRBJ1-2, with 9 bases that match TRBD1. The CDR3 loop spans 14 amino acids. The junction had 4 bases not matched to a gene; V was cut back by 6 bases and J by 2 bases. Germline CDR1 reads MDHEN; CDR2 reads SYDVKM.

The chain combines TRBV6-5 with TRBJ2-4; D possibly corresponds to TRBD2 (5 bases). The V gene lost 6 bases and the J gene lost 1 base, with 7 bases spanning the gap. This CDR3 is built from 13 residues. CDR1 is MNHEY and CDR2 is SVGAGI in the germline V gene. The CDR3 DNA follows: TGTGCCAGCAGCGGGGAGGCCAAAAACATTCAGTACTTC. Protein product: CASSGEAKNIQYF.

V and J are TRBV6-5 and TRBJ1-5, with 8 bases lining up with TRBD1. The CDR3 runs to 14 residues. With 6 bases clipped from V and 6 bases from J, the junction kept 7 bases outside the gene matches. Germline loops: CDR1 MNHEY, CDR2 SVGAGI. In DNA, the CDR3 is TGTGCCAGCAGCAGACAGGGGCTGGGTCAGCCCCAGCATTTT. It encodes CASSRQGLGQPQHF.